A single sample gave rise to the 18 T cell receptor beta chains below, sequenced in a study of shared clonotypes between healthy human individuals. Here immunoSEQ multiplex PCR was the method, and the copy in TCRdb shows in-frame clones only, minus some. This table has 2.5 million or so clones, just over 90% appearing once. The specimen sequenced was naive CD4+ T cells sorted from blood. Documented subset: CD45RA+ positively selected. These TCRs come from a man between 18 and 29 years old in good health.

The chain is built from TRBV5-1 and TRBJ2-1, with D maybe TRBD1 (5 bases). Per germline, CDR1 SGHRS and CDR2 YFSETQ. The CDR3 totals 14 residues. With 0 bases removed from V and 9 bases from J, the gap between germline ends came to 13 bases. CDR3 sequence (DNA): TGCGCCAGCAGCTTGGAGGGGCCTACGGGTGAGCAGTTCTTC. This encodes CASSLEGPTGEQFF.

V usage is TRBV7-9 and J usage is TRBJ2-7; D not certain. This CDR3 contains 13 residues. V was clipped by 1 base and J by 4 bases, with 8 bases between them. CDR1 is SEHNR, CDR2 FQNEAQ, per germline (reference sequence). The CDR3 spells CASSLVPFYEQYF. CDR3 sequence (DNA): TGTGCCAGCAGCTTAGTCCCTTTTTACGAGCAGTACTTC.

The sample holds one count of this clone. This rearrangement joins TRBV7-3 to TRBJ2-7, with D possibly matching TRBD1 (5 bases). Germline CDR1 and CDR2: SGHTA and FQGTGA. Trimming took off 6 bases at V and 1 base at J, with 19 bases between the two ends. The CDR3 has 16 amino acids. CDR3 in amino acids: CASRLARELFSYEQYF. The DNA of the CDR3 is TGTGCCAGCAGACTCGCCAGGGAACTGTTTTCCTACGAGCAGTACTTC.

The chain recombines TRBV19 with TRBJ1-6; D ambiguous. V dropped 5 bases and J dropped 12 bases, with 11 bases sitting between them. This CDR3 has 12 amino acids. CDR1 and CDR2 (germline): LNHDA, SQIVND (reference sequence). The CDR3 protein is CASSATLGPLHF. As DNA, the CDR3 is TGTGCCAGTAGTGCAACCTTAGGACCCCTCCACTTT.

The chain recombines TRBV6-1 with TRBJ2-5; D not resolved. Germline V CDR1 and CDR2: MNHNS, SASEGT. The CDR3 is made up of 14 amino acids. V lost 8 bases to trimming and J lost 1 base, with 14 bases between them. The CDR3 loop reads CASFNSAAQETQYF. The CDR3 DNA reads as TGTGCCAGCTTTAACTCGGCAGCCCAAGAGACCCAGTACTTC.

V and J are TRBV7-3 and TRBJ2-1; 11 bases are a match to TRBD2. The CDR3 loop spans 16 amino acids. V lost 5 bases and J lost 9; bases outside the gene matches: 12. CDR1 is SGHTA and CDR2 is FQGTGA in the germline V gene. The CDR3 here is CASSVSVASGGREQFF. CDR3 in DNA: TGTGCCAGCAGCGTAAGTGTCGCTAGCGGGGGGCGTGAGCAGTTCTTC.

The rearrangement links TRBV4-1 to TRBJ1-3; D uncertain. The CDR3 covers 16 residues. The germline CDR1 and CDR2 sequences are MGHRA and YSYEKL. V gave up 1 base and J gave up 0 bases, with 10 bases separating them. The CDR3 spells CASSQGISPSGNTIYF. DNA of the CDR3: TGCGCCAGCAGCCAAGGTATCAGTCCCTCTGGAAACACCATATATTTT.

CDR3 in DNA: TGCGCCAGCAGTCAGGGAAGGACTGAAGCTTTCTTT. Protein sequence: CASSQGRTEAFF. The gene calls are TRBV10-1 and TRBJ1-1, with D perhaps TRBD1 (5 bases). The germline V gene encodes CDR1 WNHNN and CDR2 SYGVQD (reference sequence). Trimming took off 5 bases at V and 5 bases at J, with 9 bases between the two ends. CDR3 length equals 12 residues.

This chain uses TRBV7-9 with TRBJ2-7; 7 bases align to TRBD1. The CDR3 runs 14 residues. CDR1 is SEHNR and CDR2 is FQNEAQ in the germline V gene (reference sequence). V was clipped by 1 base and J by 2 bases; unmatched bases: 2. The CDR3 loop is CASSLGDRPYEQYF. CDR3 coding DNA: TGTGCCAGCAGCTTAGGGGACAGACCCTACGAGCAGTACTTC.

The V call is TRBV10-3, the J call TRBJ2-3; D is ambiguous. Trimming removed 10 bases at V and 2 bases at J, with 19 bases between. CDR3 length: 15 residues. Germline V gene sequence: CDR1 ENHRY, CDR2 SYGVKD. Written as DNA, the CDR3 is TGTGCCACAATTCCAGCCCCCACGTCCACAGATACGCAGTATTTT. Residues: CATIPAPTSTDTQYF.

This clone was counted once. The chain's CDR3 is CASRSRDRVYGYTF. CDR3 nucleotides: TGTGCCAGCAGGTCCCGGGACAGGGTCTATGGCTACACCTTC. The chain joins TRBV27 to TRBJ1-2, with 9 bases lining up with TRBD1. Germline-derived CDR1 and CDR2 are MNHEY and SMNVEV (reference sequence). The CDR3 sequence is 14 residues long. V lost 6 bases, J lost 4 bases, and 6 bases stayed unmatched.

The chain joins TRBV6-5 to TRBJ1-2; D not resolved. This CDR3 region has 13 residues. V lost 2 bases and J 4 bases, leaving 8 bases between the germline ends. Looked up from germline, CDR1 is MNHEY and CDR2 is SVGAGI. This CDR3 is CASSYAGVYGYTF. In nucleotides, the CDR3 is TGTGCCAGCAGTTACGCTGGGGTCTATGGCTACACCTTC.

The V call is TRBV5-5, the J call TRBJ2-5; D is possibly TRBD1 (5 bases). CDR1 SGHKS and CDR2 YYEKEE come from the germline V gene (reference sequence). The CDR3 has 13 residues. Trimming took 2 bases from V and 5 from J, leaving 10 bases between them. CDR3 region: CASSLSGSETQYF. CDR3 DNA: TGTGCCAGCAGCTTATCAGGGTCGGAGACCCAGTACTTC.

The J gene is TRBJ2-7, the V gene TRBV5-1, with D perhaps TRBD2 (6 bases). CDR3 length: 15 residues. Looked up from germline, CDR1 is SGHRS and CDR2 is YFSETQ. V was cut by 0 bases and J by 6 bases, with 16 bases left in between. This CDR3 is CASSLDGGSGGEQYF. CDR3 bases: TGCGCCAGCAGCTTGGATGGGGGGTCAGGAGGCGAGCAGTACTTC.

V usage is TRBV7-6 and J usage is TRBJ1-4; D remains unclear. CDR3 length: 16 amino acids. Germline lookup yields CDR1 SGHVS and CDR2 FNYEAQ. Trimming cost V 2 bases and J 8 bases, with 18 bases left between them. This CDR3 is CASSLKYLETGEKLFF. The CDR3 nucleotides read TGTGCCAGCAGCTTAAAATATCTAGAGACGGGGGAAAAACTGTTTTTT.

The CDR3 DNA follows: TGTGCCAGCAGACCCGACGGACTATCCCATAACGAGCAGTACTTC. Translated: CASRPDGLSHNEQYF. The chain has TRBV5-5 and TRBJ2-7; D might be TRBD2 (6 bases). Between the trimmed V and J ends, which lost 5 bases and 5 bases, there was a span of 20 bases. The germline gives CDR1 SGHKS, CDR2 YYEKEE (reference sequence). This CDR3 has 15 amino acids.

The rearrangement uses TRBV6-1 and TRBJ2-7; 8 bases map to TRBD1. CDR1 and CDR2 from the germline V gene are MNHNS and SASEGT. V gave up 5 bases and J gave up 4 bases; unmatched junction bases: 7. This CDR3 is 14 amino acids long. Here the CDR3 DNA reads TGTGCCAGCAGTCCCCGGACAGGGTTTTACGAGCAGTACTTC. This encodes CASSPRTGFYEQYF.

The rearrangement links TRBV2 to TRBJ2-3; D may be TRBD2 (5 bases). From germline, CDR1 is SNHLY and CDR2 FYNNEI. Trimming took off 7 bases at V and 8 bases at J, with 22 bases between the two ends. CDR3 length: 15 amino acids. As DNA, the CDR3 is TGTGCCAGCACCCAAGGTGGTGTAGGGAGAGGTACGCAGTATTTT. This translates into CASTQGGVGRGTQYF.